Following are 6 T cell receptor beta chains from one sample sequenced in a study of T cell responses to AZD1222 COVID-19 vaccine. Method: immunoSEQ multiplex PCR; TCRdb's copy keeps in-frame clones and lacks some. The sample has over 100,000 clones; around 82% are singletons. The specimen comprised peripheral blood, sampled on day 0 of AZD1222 vaccination. Receptor source: an adult in good health.

The V and J genes are TRBV28 and TRBJ1-4, with TRBD1 as a possible D gene (6 bases). This CDR3 has 14 amino acids. The germline gives CDR1 MDHEN, CDR2 SYDVKM. With 8 bases removed from V and 7 bases from J, the gap between germline ends came to 17 bases. Here the CDR3 reads CASGPQGSSEKLFF. For the CDR3, the DNA is TGTGCCAGCGGACCACAGGGTTCGAGTGAAAAACTGTTTTTT.

The chain carries TRBV5-1 and TRBJ1-2; weak D call: TRBD1 (6 bases). Germline V gene lookup returns CDR1 SGHRS and CDR2 YFSETQ. V was pared by 3 bases and J by 10 bases, with 16 bases between. CDR3 length equals 13 residues. The CDR3 sequence: CASSYIQGRDYTF. The CDR3 bases are TGCGCCAGCAGCTATATACAGGGTAGGGACTACACCTTC.

The CDR3 protein is CASSLDTGSNEKLFF. The DNA of the CDR3 is TGTGCCAGCAGCTTAGATACAGGGAGTAATGAAAAACTGTTTTTT. The chain carries TRBV7-9 and TRBJ1-4; possible D gene TRBD1, 6 bases. The CDR3 is made up of 15 amino acids. Per germline, CDR1 SEHNR and CDR2 FQNEAQ (reference sequence). V was pared by 1 base and J by 4 bases, with 10 bases between.

CDR3: CASSPTAAGEQYF. The CDR3 nucleotides read TGTGCCAGCTCACCAACGGCAGCGGGCGAGCAGTACTTC. This chain joins TRBV18 and TRBJ2-7, with D possibly being TRBD2 (6 bases). From germline, CDR1 is KGHSH and CDR2 LQKENI. The ends were cut back, 2 bases at V and 6 bases at J, with 11 bases in the middle. The CDR3 spans 13 residues.

The chain is built from TRBV5-5 and TRBJ1-4, with D uncertain. The CDR3 sequence is 16 residues long. V lost 0 bases to trimming and J lost 7 bases, with 16 bases between them. The germline V gene has CDR1 SGHKS and CDR2 YYEKEE (reference sequence). For the CDR3, the DNA is TGTGCCAGCAGCTTGGCAGGCTCATCGCGGGGTGAAAAACTGTTTTTT. The encoded protein is CASSLAGSSRGEKLFF.

Remarks on this clone: At the DNA level, this CDR3 is encoded by other sequences in the same sample as well. The genes are TRBV6-5 and TRBJ1-1; TRBD1 matches 7 bases. V lost 6 bases to trimming and J lost 0 bases; unmatched junction nucleotides: 1. Germline V gives CDR1 MNHEY, CDR2 SVGAGI. There are 13 residues in the CDR3. The CDR3 sequence is CASRGQLNTEAFF. In DNA, the CDR3 is TGTGCCAGCAGGGGACAGTTGAACACTGAAGCTTTCTTT.